This entry features one T cell receptor beta chain sequence. This specimen belongs to a study of cytomegalovirus exposure and HLA in healthy donors. PCR involved 60 Vbeta and 13 Jbeta primers. Assay used: immunoSEQ multiplex PCR; TCRdb lists only in-frame clones, some missing. This table holds roughly 200,000 clones, 77% found once. Nominally healthy donors were sampled, though unrecorded immune exposures were likely. The sequence was obtained from a woman aged 55-69 years in good health and CMV-seropositive. Sequencing was performed on PBMCs.

The CDR3 loop reads CAWSGTGTDYYGYTF. The CDR3 coding sequence is TGTGCCTGGAGTGGGACAGGGACGGATTACTATGGCTACACCTTC. The chain employs TRBV30 and TRBJ1-2, with 8 bases matching TRBD1. This CDR3 spans 15 amino acids. The ends lost 1 base at V and 3 bases at J; junction bases unmatched: 7. Germline values: CDR1 GTSNPN, CDR2 SVGIG (reference sequence).